This TCR beta chain was sequenced in a study of tissue T cells after allogeneic stem cell transplantation. Study as a whole: Pathologist review favored tissue samples showing histologically apparent lymphocytes. Study-wide findings and caveats: Which tissue TCRs were alloreactive or antigen-specific was not determined. Some clones might be persisting host cells.

This clone was counted a few times. Antigen unknown. Non-transplant comparator patients with other cancers had at least five gastrointestinal samples and no known gastrointestinal disease. V was shortened by 7 bases and J by 3 bases, with 12 bases between the two germline ends. CDR3 length: 13 amino acids. Germline V CDR1 and CDR2: SNHLY, FYNNEI. Produced via immunoSEQ multiplex PCR; TCRdb's table is partial and in-frame only. The sample gives about 12,000 clones, around two thirds of which show up once; approximately 15% is in the top ten. Material: tissue from the right colon, obtained at autopsy. The clonotype originates from a woman between 18 and 49 years old with breast cancer. This sequence joins TRBV2 and TRBJ1-1; no definite D call. The CDR3 bases are TGTGCCAGCACCAAGGACGGCTACACTGAAGCTTTCTTT. This translates into CASTKDGYTEAFF.